This entry is about one T cell receptor (beta chain). The sample belongs to a study of T cell changes during pregnancy in multiple sclerosis. Trimming cost V 0 bases and J 5 bases; bases outside gene matches: 3. The length of the CDR3 is 15 residues. Germline values: CDR1 SGHRS, CDR2 YFSETQ. Produced via immunoSEQ multiplex PCR; TCRdb's table is partial and in-frame only. Of 55,000 to 70,000 clones listed, around 90% are singletons. The genes are TRBV5-1 and TRBJ2-1, with TRBD1 matching 9 bases. This TCR was sampled from a female donor in good health, enrolled as a control in a pregnancy study. Source: peripheral blood, taken in the second trimester of pregnancy. The CDR3 region is CASSLDTGGHNEQFF. In DNA form, the CDR3 reads TGCGCCAGCAGCTTGGATACAGGGGGCCACAATGAGCAGTTCTTC.